Sequencing of this TCR beta chain was carried out in a study of spatial heterogeneity in lung cancer. Study-wide results and caveats: Intratumoral expanded alpha and beta TCR counts were found to track tumor mutation counts.

Germline V gives CDR1 SNHLY, CDR2 FYNNEI. The CDR3 has 15 residues. With V trimmed by 6 bases and J by 2 bases, 5 bases remained unmatched. This clonotype was recorded many times. Its antigen is unknown. A library made for alpha chains picked up this beta chain off target, so its size means little. TCRdb re-called the 5' RACE reads through MiXCR, storing one row per CDR3 protein. In the table there are 13,000 or so distinct CDR3 sequences, 5.6% of which are singletons. The time point: sample taken at primary tumor resection. Untreated early-stage non-small cell lung cancer patients, 55 to 85 in total, were the donors.

The chain uses TRBV2 and TRBJ2-2, with 8 bases matching TRBD2. The sequenced sample was lung tumor tissue, obtained at surgery. The sequence was collected from a female donor with early-stage non-small cell lung cancer. CDR3 bases: TGTGCCAGCAGATTTCGGACTAGCAACACCGGGGAGCTGTTTTTT. Translation: CASRFRTSNTGELFF.